This is a list of T cell receptor beta chains from one sample in a study of blood T cell repertoires in COVID-19. Data came from immunoSEQ multiplex PCR; TCRdb stores just in-frame clones and leaves some out. The sample includes 150,000 or so clones, around 85% seen only once; the top ten take around 8%. Specimen: peripheral blood. These receptors originate from a woman aged 55-69 years with COVID-19, enrolled during active disease. CDR3s include the opening cysteine and the closing phenylalanine or tryptophan. Fields, in order: clone size, D gene, V gene, J gene, CDR3 protein, CDR3 DNA. The D gene is left open where the match is weak. The size entry is marked missing in some rows and otherwise reads once, few, many or a size class.

clone_size: .
d_call: TRBD2
v_call: TRBV5-1
j_call: TRBJ2-1
cdr3_aa: CASSEGLAASSYNEQFF
cdr3_nt: TGCGCCAGCAGCGAGGGACTAGCGGCCAGCTCCTACAATGAGCAGTTCTTC

clone_size: .
d_call: TRBD1
v_call: TRBV4-1
j_call: TRBJ1-5
cdr3_aa: CASSQVAASGGVNQPQHF
cdr3_nt: TGCGCCAGCAGCCAAGTGGCGGCGTCAGGGGGCGTCAATCAGCCCCAGCATTTT

clone_size: .
d_call: TRBD1
v_call: TRBV15
j_call: TRBJ2-5
cdr3_aa: CATSREGDRGKTQYF
cdr3_nt: TGTGCCACCAGCAGAGAAGGGGACAGGGGGAAGACCCAGTACTTC

clone_size: .
d_call: TRBD2
v_call: TRBV24-1
j_call: TRBJ2-2
cdr3_aa: CATSAVTSGGVTGELFF
cdr3_nt: TGTGCCACCAGCGCCGTAACTAGCGGGGGGGTCACCGGGGAGCTGTTTTTT

clone_size: .
d_call: .
v_call: TRBV29-1
j_call: TRBJ1-2
cdr3_aa: CSVGAGATNYGYTF
cdr3_nt: TGCAGCGTTGGCGCAGGGGCGACTAACTATGGCTACACCTTC

clone_size: .
d_call: .
v_call: TRBV6-6
j_call: TRBJ2-1
cdr3_aa: CASSLRVERGNNEQFF
cdr3_nt: TGTGCCAGCAGCCTAAGGGTTGAAAGGGGAAACAATGAGCAGTTCTTC

clone_size: once
d_call: .
v_call: TRBV18
j_call: TRBJ1-1
cdr3_aa: CASSPFEVENTEAFF
cdr3_nt: TGTGCCAGCTCACCATTTGAGGTTGAGAACACTGAAGCTTTCTTT

clone_size: .
d_call: TRBD1
v_call: TRBV12-3/TRBV12-4
j_call: TRBJ1-6
cdr3_aa: CASRDRGYSPLHF
cdr3_nt: TGTGCCAGCCGAGACAGGGGGTATTCACCCCTCCACTTT

clone_size: .
d_call: .
v_call: TRBV23-1
j_call: TRBJ1-4
cdr3_aa: CASSQSMGQGPNEKLFF
cdr3_nt: TGCGCCAGCAGTCAATCGATGGGCCAGGGGCCTAATGAAAAACTGTTTTTT

clone_size: many
d_call: .
v_call: TRBV6-5
j_call: TRBJ1-2
cdr3_aa: CASSPRTPRDYGYTF
cdr3_nt: TGTGCCAGCAGTCCCCGGACCCCGCGGGACTATGGCTACACCTTC

clone_size: many
d_call: .
v_call: TRBV12-3/TRBV12-4
j_call: TRBJ1-2
cdr3_aa: CASRASGYYGYTF
cdr3_nt: TGTGCCAGCAGGGCCTCTGGCTACTATGGCTACACCTTC

clone_size: .
d_call: .
v_call: TRBV3-1/TRBV3-2
j_call: TRBJ1-2
cdr3_aa: CASSQDSRALYGYTF
cdr3_nt: TGTGCCAGCAGCCAAGATAGCAGGGCTCTCTATGGCTACACCTTC

clone_size: .
d_call: .
v_call: TRBV19
j_call: TRBJ1-6
cdr3_aa: CASSIEQGRGSPLHF
cdr3_nt: TGTGCCAGTAGTATAGAACAGGGCCGTGGATCACCCCTCCACTTT

clone_size: .
d_call: .
v_call: TRBV19
j_call: TRBJ2-7
cdr3_aa: CASRRAPLYSYEQYF
cdr3_nt: TGTGCCAGTAGGAGGGCCCCGCTATACTCCTACGAGCAGTACTTC

clone_size: .
d_call: TRBD1
v_call: TRBV6-6
j_call: TRBJ1-2
cdr3_aa: CASSYHRGNGYTF
cdr3_nt: TGTGCCAGCAGTTACCACAGGGGAAATGGCTACACCTTC

clone_size: .
d_call: TRBD1
v_call: TRBV7-3
j_call: TRBJ1-1
cdr3_aa: CASSQNRGEVEAFF
cdr3_nt: TGTGCCAGCAGCCAAAACAGGGGGGAGGTTGAAGCTTTCTTT

clone_size: .
d_call: .
v_call: TRBV11-2
j_call: TRBJ2-1
cdr3_aa: CASSLEWSSYNEQFF
cdr3_nt: TGTGCCAGCAGCTTAGAGTGGAGCTCCTACAATGAGCAGTTCTTC

clone_size: .
d_call: TRBD1
v_call: TRBV19
j_call: TRBJ1-1
cdr3_aa: CASTRTGEHTEAFF
cdr3_nt: TGTGCCAGTACGCGGACAGGGGAACACACTGAAGCTTTCTTT

clone_size: .
d_call: TRBD1
v_call: TRBV6-5
j_call: TRBJ1-5
cdr3_aa: CATEPGQGAYQPQHF
cdr3_nt: TGTGCCACGGAACCCGGACAGGGGGCGTATCAGCCCCAGCATTTT

clone_size: .
d_call: TRBD1
v_call: TRBV5-1
j_call: TRBJ2-3
cdr3_aa: CASRGGTGGAGNTQYF
cdr3_nt: TGCGCCAGCAGGGGGGGAACAGGGGGCGCAGGAAATACGCAGTATTTT

clone_size: .
d_call: .
v_call: TRBV9
j_call: TRBJ2-6
cdr3_aa: CASSVVSQWGANVLTF
cdr3_nt: TGTGCCAGCAGCGTAGTGTCCCAGTGGGGGGCCAACGTCCTGACTTTC

clone_size: .
d_call: TRBD2
v_call: TRBV5-5
j_call: TRBJ2-1
cdr3_aa: CASSLSELAGRYNEQFF
cdr3_nt: TGTGCCAGCAGCTTGTCTGAACTAGCGGGGAGATACAATGAGCAGTTCTTC

clone_size: few
d_call: .
v_call: TRBV6-4
j_call: TRBJ1-5
cdr3_aa: CASSDSRRTAANAYPYSNQPQHF
cdr3_nt: TGTGCCAGCAGTGACTCTAGAAGGACAGCGGCTAACGCCTATCCTTATAGCAATCAGCCCCAGCATTTT

clone_size: .
d_call: .
v_call: TRBV6-2/TRBV6-3
j_call: TRBJ1-1
cdr3_aa: CASSPRAGATEAFF
cdr3_nt: TGTGCCAGCAGTCCCCGGGCAGGGGCCACTGAAGCTTTCTTT

clone_size: .
d_call: TRBD1
v_call: TRBV12-5
j_call: TRBJ1-5
cdr3_aa: CASGPDGTGGYQPQHF
cdr3_nt: TGTGCTAGTGGTCCCGATGGGACAGGGGGGTATCAGCCCCAGCATTTT

clone_size: .
d_call: .
v_call: TRBV19
j_call: TRBJ2-3
cdr3_aa: CATRFVGAEYF
cdr3_nt: TGTGCCACCCGGTTCGTTGGGGCAGAGTATTTT

clone_size: .
d_call: TRBD1
v_call: TRBV7-2
j_call: TRBJ2-1
cdr3_aa: CASSLGQGPYNEQFF
cdr3_nt: TGTGCCAGCAGCTTAGGACAGGGGCCCTACAATGAGCAGTTCTTC

clone_size: .
d_call: TRBD2
v_call: TRBV4-2
j_call: TRBJ2-3
cdr3_aa: CASSQDTSGDTDTQYF
cdr3_nt: TGTGCCAGCAGCCAAGATACTAGCGGGGATACAGATACGCAGTATTTT

clone_size: .
d_call: .
v_call: TRBV7-6
j_call: TRBJ1-2
cdr3_aa: CASSLYGGVGTGEGYTF
cdr3_nt: TGTGCCAGCAGCTTATATGGGGGGGTAGGCACAGGAGAAGGCTACACCTTC

clone_size: .
d_call: TRBD2
v_call: TRBV11-2
j_call: TRBJ2-1
cdr3_aa: CASSPSGGGFNEQFF
cdr3_nt: TGTGCCAGCAGCCCCAGCGGGGGGGGCTTTAATGAGCAGTTCTTC